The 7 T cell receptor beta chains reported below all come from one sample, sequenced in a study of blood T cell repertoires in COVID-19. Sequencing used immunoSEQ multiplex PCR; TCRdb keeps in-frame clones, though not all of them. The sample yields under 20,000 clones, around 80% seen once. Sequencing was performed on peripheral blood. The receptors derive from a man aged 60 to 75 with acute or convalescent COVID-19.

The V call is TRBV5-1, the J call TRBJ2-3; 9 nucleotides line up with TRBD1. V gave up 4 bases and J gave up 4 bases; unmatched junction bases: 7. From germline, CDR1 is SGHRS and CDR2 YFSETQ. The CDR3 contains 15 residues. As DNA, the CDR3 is TGCGCCAGCAGCCTACGGGACAGGGCGGCAGATACGCAGTATTTT. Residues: CASSLRDRAADTQYF.

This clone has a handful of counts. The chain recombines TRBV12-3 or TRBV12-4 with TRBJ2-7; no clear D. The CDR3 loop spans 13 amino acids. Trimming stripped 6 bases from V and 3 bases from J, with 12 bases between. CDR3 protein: CASRRSDFYEQYF. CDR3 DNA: TGTGCCAGCAGACGGAGTGACTTCTACGAGCAGTACTTC.

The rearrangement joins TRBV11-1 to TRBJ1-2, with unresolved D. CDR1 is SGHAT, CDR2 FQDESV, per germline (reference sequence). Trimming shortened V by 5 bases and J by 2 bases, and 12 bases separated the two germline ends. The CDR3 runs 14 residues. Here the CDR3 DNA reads TGTGCCAGCAGCCCCTCGAGGAGCAACTATGGCTACACCTTC. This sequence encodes CASSPSRSNYGYTF.

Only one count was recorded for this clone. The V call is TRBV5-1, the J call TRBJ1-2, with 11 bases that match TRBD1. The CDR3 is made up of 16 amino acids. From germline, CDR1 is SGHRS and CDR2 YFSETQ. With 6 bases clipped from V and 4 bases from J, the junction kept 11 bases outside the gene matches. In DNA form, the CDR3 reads TGCGCCAGCAACCCGGCAGGACAGGGGGCGACCTATGGCTACACCTTC. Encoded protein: CASNPAGQGATYGYTF.

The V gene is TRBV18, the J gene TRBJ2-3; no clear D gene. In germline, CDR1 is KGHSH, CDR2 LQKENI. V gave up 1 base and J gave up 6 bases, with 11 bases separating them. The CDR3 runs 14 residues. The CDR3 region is CASSPQAGLDTQYF. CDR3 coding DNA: TGTGCCAGCTCACCACAAGCCGGGTTGGATACGCAGTATTTT.

Written as DNA, the CDR3 is TGTGCCAGCAGCCTCGGACTAGACAACAATGAGCAGTTCTTC. Translating it yields CASSLGLDNNEQFF. This chain connects TRBV7-3 to TRBJ2-1, with 7 bases fitting TRBD2. The V gene end was trimmed by 5 bases and the J gene end by 5 bases; junction bases not matched to a gene: 6. The CDR3 sequence is 14 residues long. CDR1 is SGHTA, CDR2 FQGTGA, per germline. Using reference TRBV7-3 and TRBJ2-1 for the parts outside the CDR3, the full variable domain is GAGVSQTPSNKVTEKGKYVELRCDPISGHTALYWYRQSLGQGPEFLIYFQGTGAADDSGLPNDRFFAVRPEGSVSTLKIQRTERGDSAVYLCASSLGLDNNEQFFGPGTRLTVL.

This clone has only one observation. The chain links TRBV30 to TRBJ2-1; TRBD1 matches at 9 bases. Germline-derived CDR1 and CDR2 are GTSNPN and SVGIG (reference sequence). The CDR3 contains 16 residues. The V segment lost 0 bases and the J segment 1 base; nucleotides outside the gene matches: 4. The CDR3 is CAWSVSGTGSYNEQFF. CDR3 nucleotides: TGTGCCTGGAGTGTAAGTGGGACAGGGTCCTACAATGAGCAGTTCTTC.